This TCR beta chain was identified in a study of cytomegalovirus exposure and HLA in healthy donors. Study in general: Approximately 85 million unique TCRs from HLA-typed donors were held in an early data release.

Primers: 60 Vbeta forward and 13 Jbeta reverse. Authors' processing steps: Approximately 79 million unique TCR beta chains, some 9.9 million of them shared, were counted by a later analysis. TCRdb's copy holds only in-frame clones and misses some; the assay was immunoSEQ multiplex PCR. From that table come the V and J calls and clone size; the DNA was used to work out D and trimming. The sample consists of under 200,000 clones, approximately 82% of them appearing once. V lost 4 bases to trimming and J lost 2 bases; unmatched junction nucleotides: 12. This CDR3 region has 17 residues. Germline CDR1 reads SGDLS; CDR2 reads YYNGEE.

The chain joins TRBV9 to TRBJ2-5, with 9 bases identical to TRBD2. Sequences were obtained from PBMCs. The receptor was isolated from a young woman in good health and CMV-seronegative. The CDR3 here is CASSPGGGLAGQETQYF. CDR3 nucleotides: TGTGCCAGCAGCCCCGGGGGCGGGCTAGCGGGACAAGAGACCCAGTACTTC. Using reference TRBV9 and TRBJ2-5 for the parts outside the CDR3, the full variable domain is DSGVTQTPKHLITATGQRVTLRCSPRSGDLSVYWYQQSLDQGLQFLIQYYNGEERAKGNILERFSAQQFPDLHSELNLSSLELGDSALYFCASSPGGGLAGQETQYFGPGTRLLVL.